This is a list of T cell receptor beta chains from one sample in a study of T-cell memory formation after mild COVID-19. TCRdb re-called the 5' RACE reads through MiXCR, storing one row per CDR3 protein. This sample has hundreds of thousands of distinct CDR3 sequences, with roughly a fifth found just once. The sample comprised PBMCs or a T cell subset sorted from them (not recorded which). Receptor source: an adult woman who had mild COVID-19 (a few samples of this study predate the infection). Cell type and time point are not known. Both conserved end residues are part of each CDR3. A D gene is named only where the DNA matches it firmly. Where a row states a size, it is once, few, many or the class of an expanded clone; other rows omit it.

clone_size	j_call	d_call	v_call	cdr3_nt	cdr3_aa
few	TRBJ1-1	TRBD1	TRBV9	TGTGCCAGCAGCGCCGGACAGGGGGAGAACACTGAAGCTTTCTTT	CASSAGQGENTEAFF
-	TRBJ2-7	TRBD2	TRBV6-2/TRBV6-3	TGTGCCAGCAGTCAATATACGGGACTAGCGGGAGGCCGAAACTCCTACGAGCAGTACTTC	CASSQYTGLAGGRNSYEQYF
-	TRBJ2-1	TRBD2	TRBV6-2/TRBV6-3	TGTGCCAGCAGACCACTTGGGACTAGCGGGGGTAGCTCCTACAATGAGCAGTTCTTC	CASRPLGTSGGSSYNEQFF
-	TRBJ2-5	TRBD2	TRBV5-5	TGTGCCAGCAGCTCGCGAGGGGGACTAGCGGCCCCACAGTACCAAGAGACCCAGTACTTC	CASSSRGGLAAPQYQETQYF
once	TRBJ1-2	-	TRBV10-3	TGTGCCATCAGTGAGTCGCTCGGAACAGGGACCTATGGCTACACCTTC	CAISESLGTGTYGYTF
few	TRBJ1-1	-	TRBV7-7	TGTGCTAGCAGCTTAGCCGTGGAGGGGATGAACACTGAAGCTTTCTTT	CASSLAVEGMNTEAFF
-	TRBJ2-7	TRBD1	TRBV7-6	TGTGCCAGCAGCAGGACAGGGGAATACGAGCAGTACTTC	CASSRTGEYEQYF
-	TRBJ1-1	-	TRBV19	TGTGCCAGTAGTACCCCCCTGGACTGGAACACTGAAGCTTTCTTT	CASSTPLDWNTEAFF
few	TRBJ2-3	TRBD2	TRBV25-1	TGTGCCAGCAGTGCGCGAGCTAGCGGGGCCGTAGATACGCAGTATTTT	CASSARASGAVDTQYF
-	TRBJ2-3	-	TRBV12-5	TGTGCTAGTAAGTCCAGCACAGATACGCAGTATTTT	CASKSSTDTQYF
-	TRBJ1-3	TRBD1	TRBV29-1	TGCAGCGTTTCCAGGGGGCTGGGAAACACCATATATTTT	CSVSRGLGNTIYF
many	TRBJ2-2	TRBD2	TRBV11-2	TGTGCCAGCAGACGGGGCGGACTAGCGGGGGCAACCGGGGAGCTGTTTTTT	CASRRGGLAGATGELFF
-	TRBJ1-5	-	TRBV30	TGTGCCTGGAGTGTAGTGGGGGTGTACAATCAGCCCCAGCATTTT	CAWSVVGVYNQPQHF
-	TRBJ2-7	-	TRBV12-3/TRBV12-4	TGTGCCAGCAGGCTACGCACCGAGCAGTACTTC	CASRLRTEQYF
few	TRBJ2-1	-	TRBV5-1	TGCGCCAGCAGCTTGGAGGGACTTACCTACAATGAGCAGTTCTTC	CASSLEGLTYNEQFF
-	TRBJ2-7	-	TRBV20-1	TGCAGTGCCCGGGACGTCGCCGGCTACGAGCAGTACTTC	CSARDVAGYEQYF
many	TRBJ1-2	-	TRBV5-1	TGCGCCAGCAGCTTGGACGTTTTTGGCTACACCTTC	CASSLDVFGYTF
few	TRBJ1-2	TRBD1	TRBV12-3/TRBV12-4	TGTGCCAGCAGTCCAGGGGACAGGGGGTCGGACTATGGCTACACCTTC	CASSPGDRGSDYGYTF
-	TRBJ1-1	-	TRBV5-6	TGTGCCAGCAGCCGGGAACCACAGGGTGGGACTGAAGCTTTCTTT	CASSREPQGGTEAFF
-	TRBJ1-1	-	TRBV11-2	TGTGCCAGCGTTGGAGAGAACACTGAAGCTTTCTTT	CASVGENTEAFF
few	TRBJ1-1	-	TRBV12-3/TRBV12-4	TGTGCCAGCCCTTCTCAAGGGAACACTGAAGCTTTCTTT	CASPSQGNTEAFF
few	TRBJ1-2	-	TRBV5-6	TGTGCCAGCAGCTTGACCCCGACGGGCGGCTACACCTTC	CASSLTPTGGYTF